The rows below give T cell receptor beta chains drawn from one sample of a study of cytomegalovirus exposure and HLA in healthy donors. TCRdb's table, derived via immunoSEQ multiplex PCR, lists solely in-frame clones and lacks some. The sample has 35,000 to 45,000 clones, roughly 79% seen once. Sequences were obtained from PBMCs. These receptors all come from a woman aged 40 to 50 in good health and CMV-seronegative. Each CDR3 is given with its conserved first and last residue. The order of the fields is J gene, CDR3 length, V gene, clone size, D gene, CDR3 protein, CDR3 DNA. The D gene is left open where the match is weak. Expanded clones get a size class; other rows say once, few or many, or leave the size out.

J gene: TRBJ2-5
CDR3 length: 15
V gene: TRBV7-9
clone size: NA
D gene: TRBD1
CDR3 protein: CASSSDREGRETQYF
CDR3 DNA: TGTGCCAGCAGCTCGGACAGGGAAGGTCGGGAGACCCAGTACTTC

J gene: TRBJ2-3
CDR3 length: 16
V gene: TRBV11-1
clone size: NA
D gene: NA
CDR3 protein: CASSSGNWGQTDTQYF
CDR3 DNA: TGTGCCAGCAGCTCCGGCAACTGGGGGCAGACAGATACGCAGTATTTT

J gene: TRBJ2-3
CDR3 length: 13
V gene: TRBV15
clone size: NA
D gene: NA
CDR3 protein: CATSRGGTDTQYF
CDR3 DNA: TGTGCCACCAGCAGAGGAGGGACAGATACGCAGTATTTT

J gene: TRBJ1-5
CDR3 length: 15
V gene: TRBV7-2
clone size: NA
D gene: TRBD1
CDR3 protein: CASSKGTGGFQPQHF
CDR3 DNA: TGTGCCAGCAGCAAAGGGACAGGGGGTTTTCAGCCCCAGCATTTT

J gene: TRBJ2-1
CDR3 length: 15
V gene: TRBV15
clone size: NA
D gene: TRBD2
CDR3 protein: CATSRDGGGAHEQFF
CDR3 DNA: TGTGCCACCAGCAGAGATGGCGGGGGGGCCCATGAGCAGTTCTTC

J gene: TRBJ1-1
CDR3 length: 12
V gene: TRBV10-3
clone size: few
D gene: NA
CDR3 protein: CAISALQTEAFF
CDR3 DNA: TGTGCCATCAGTGCGTTACAGACTGAAGCTTTCTTT

J gene: TRBJ1-2
CDR3 length: 14
V gene: TRBV18
clone size: NA
D gene: NA
CDR3 protein: CASSPDSSDYGYTF
CDR3 DNA: TGTGCCAGCTCCCCCGACAGTTCAGACTATGGCTACACCTTC

J gene: TRBJ1-2
CDR3 length: 14
V gene: TRBV6-4
clone size: NA
D gene: TRBD1
CDR3 protein: CASSVTGDGYGYTF
CDR3 DNA: TGTGCCAGCAGTGTAACAGGGGACGGGTATGGCTACACCTTC

J gene: TRBJ1-2
CDR3 length: 13
V gene: TRBV7-2
clone size: NA
D gene: NA
CDR3 protein: CASSQGSGRDYTF
CDR3 DNA: TGTGCCAGCAGCCAGGGGTCCGGCAGGGACTACACCTTC

J gene: TRBJ2-7
CDR3 length: 14
V gene: TRBV27
clone size: NA
D gene: NA
CDR3 protein: CASSLAPGNYEQYF
CDR3 DNA: TGTGCCAGCAGTCTTGCCCCAGGGAACTACGAGCAGTACTTC

J gene: TRBJ1-5
CDR3 length: 17
V gene: TRBV11-3
clone size: NA
D gene: NA
CDR3 protein: CASSFRVGAYSNQPQHF
CDR3 DNA: TGTGCCAGCAGCTTCCGGGTGGGGGCTTATAGCAATCAGCCCCAGCATTTT

J gene: TRBJ2-2
CDR3 length: 15
V gene: TRBV5-1
clone size: NA
D gene: NA
CDR3 protein: CASSLATGNTGELFF
CDR3 DNA: TGCGCCAGCAGCTTGGCAACGGGGAACACCGGGGAGCTGTTTTTT

J gene: TRBJ1-1
CDR3 length: 14
V gene: TRBV5-1
clone size: NA
D gene: NA
CDR3 protein: CASSPDPTGAEAFF
CDR3 DNA: TGCGCCAGCAGCCCTGACCCCACGGGAGCTGAAGCTTTCTTT

J gene: TRBJ2-3
CDR3 length: 16
V gene: TRBV7-3
clone size: NA
D gene: NA
CDR3 protein: CASSPTGKGLTDTQYF
CDR3 DNA: TGTGCCAGCAGCCCAACGGGGAAGGGACTCACAGATACGCAGTATTTT

J gene: TRBJ2-1
CDR3 length: 11
V gene: TRBV6-5
clone size: NA
D gene: NA
CDR3 protein: CASRQGNEQFF
CDR3 DNA: TGTGCCAGCCGCCAGGGGAATGAGCAGTTCTTC

J gene: TRBJ1-4
CDR3 length: 15
V gene: TRBV9
clone size: NA
D gene: NA
CDR3 protein: CASSSQPETNEKLFF
CDR3 DNA: TGTGCCAGCAGCTCTCAGCCGGAGACCAATGAAAAACTGTTTTTT

J gene: TRBJ2-1
CDR3 length: 16
V gene: TRBV5-1
clone size: NA
D gene: TRBD2
CDR3 protein: CASSYGGLDDGNEQFF
CDR3 DNA: TGCGCCAGCAGCTACGGGGGACTAGACGATGGGAATGAGCAGTTCTTC

J gene: TRBJ1-2
CDR3 length: 17
V gene: TRBV6-1
clone size: NA
D gene: NA
CDR3 protein: CASSEGSTRGLSNGYTF
CDR3 DNA: TGTGCCAGCAGTGAAGGATCCACGCGGGGGCTGTCGAATGGCTACACCTTC

J gene: TRBJ2-3
CDR3 length: 15
V gene: TRBV7-9
clone size: NA
D gene: TRBD2
CDR3 protein: CASTPGGWGTDTQYF
CDR3 DNA: TGTGCCAGCACTCCGGGGGGTTGGGGCACAGATACGCAGTATTTT

J gene: TRBJ2-2
CDR3 length: 12
V gene: TRBV5-1
clone size: few
D gene: NA
CDR3 protein: CASSFSTGELFF
CDR3 DNA: TGCGCCAGCAGCTTTAGCACCGGGGAGCTGTTTTTT

J gene: TRBJ1-4
CDR3 length: 17
V gene: TRBV4-2
clone size: NA
D gene: TRBD1
CDR3 protein: CASSHQLKTGGYEKLFF
CDR3 DNA: TGTGCCAGCAGCCACCAGTTAAAGACAGGGGGATACGAAAAACTGTTTTTT

J gene: TRBJ2-2
CDR3 length: 14
V gene: TRBV7-2
clone size: NA
D gene: NA
CDR3 protein: CASSLESFTGELFF
CDR3 DNA: TGTGCCAGCAGCTTAGAATCGTTCACCGGGGAGCTGTTTTTT

J gene: TRBJ1-2
CDR3 length: 14
V gene: TRBV7-2
clone size: once
D gene: NA
CDR3 protein: CASSFLVPGDGYTF
CDR3 DNA: TGTGCCAGCAGCTTTTTGGTACCAGGGGATGGCTACACCTTC

J gene: TRBJ1-5
CDR3 length: 16
V gene: TRBV19
clone size: NA
D gene: TRBD1
CDR3 protein: CASSIVKTGLNQPQHF
CDR3 DNA: TGTGCCAGTAGTATAGTGAAGACAGGGCTCAATCAGCCCCAGCATTTT

J gene: TRBJ2-1
CDR3 length: 13
V gene: TRBV25-1
clone size: NA
D gene: NA
CDR3 protein: CASSGAGSPKQFF
CDR3 DNA: TGTGCCAGCAGTGGGGCAGGGTCCCCAAAGCAGTTCTTC

J gene: TRBJ1-1
CDR3 length: 12
V gene: TRBV6-5
clone size: NA
D gene: TRBD1
CDR3 protein: CASIGQGGEAFF
CDR3 DNA: TGTGCCAGCATCGGACAGGGCGGTGAAGCTTTCTTT

J gene: TRBJ2-5
CDR3 length: 13
V gene: TRBV29-1
clone size: NA
D gene: TRBD2
CDR3 protein: CSVAGGVGETQYF
CDR3 DNA: TGCAGCGTTGCGGGAGGGGTTGGGGAGACCCAGTACTTC

J gene: TRBJ1-3
CDR3 length: 18
V gene: TRBV4-1
clone size: NA
D gene: NA
CDR3 protein: CASSQSPRTYGTGNTIYF
CDR3 DNA: TGCGCCAGCAGCCAAAGCCCCCGGACTTACGGCACTGGAAACACCATATATTTT

J gene: TRBJ1-1
CDR3 length: 11
V gene: TRBV6-5
clone size: NA
D gene: TRBD1
CDR3 protein: CASSGQGVAFF
CDR3 DNA: TGTGCCAGCAGTGGACAGGGAGTTGCTTTCTTT

J gene: TRBJ1-2
CDR3 length: 12
V gene: TRBV7-9
clone size: NA
D gene: NA
CDR3 protein: CASSSGSGGYTF
CDR3 DNA: TGTGCCAGCAGCTCAGGGTCAGGCGGCTACACCTTC

J gene: TRBJ2-1
CDR3 length: 18
V gene: TRBV2
clone size: NA
D gene: TRBD2
CDR3 protein: CASSLGLAGGPLYNEQFF
CDR3 DNA: TGTGCCAGCAGTCTGGGACTAGCGGGGGGGCCTCTTTACAATGAGCAGTTCTTC

J gene: TRBJ1-1
CDR3 length: 14
V gene: TRBV5-1
clone size: NA
D gene: NA
CDR3 protein: CASSFVQANTEAFF
CDR3 DNA: TGCGCCAGCAGCTTCGTACAGGCGAACACTGAAGCTTTCTTT

J gene: TRBJ2-5
CDR3 length: 14
V gene: TRBV18
clone size: NA
D gene: TRBD1
CDR3 protein: CASSPRDSGETQYF
CDR3 DNA: TGTGCCAGCTCACCAAGGGACAGTGGAGAGACCCAGTACTTC

J gene: TRBJ1-2
CDR3 length: 15
V gene: TRBV5-6
clone size: NA
D gene: TRBD1
CDR3 protein: CASSSLQGAGNGYTF
CDR3 DNA: TGTGCCAGCAGCTCTTTACAGGGGGCCGGAAATGGCTACACCTTC

J gene: TRBJ2-5
CDR3 length: 17
V gene: TRBV6-1
clone size: NA
D gene: TRBD2
CDR3 protein: CASSEALTSGGGETQYF
CDR3 DNA: TGTGCCAGCAGTGAAGCCCTGACTAGCGGGGGGGGAGAGACCCAGTACTTC

J gene: TRBJ1-1
CDR3 length: 13
V gene: TRBV6-1
clone size: once
D gene: NA
CDR3 protein: CASGNRSYTEAFF
CDR3 DNA: TGTGCCAGCGGGAACAGGTCTTACACTGAAGCTTTCTTT

J gene: TRBJ2-1
CDR3 length: 15
V gene: TRBV27
clone size: NA
D gene: TRBD2
CDR3 protein: CASSSGGVSYNEQFF
CDR3 DNA: TGTGCCAGCAGTTCGGGGGGTGTCTCCTACAATGAGCAGTTCTTC

J gene: TRBJ1-2
CDR3 length: 15
V gene: TRBV28
clone size: NA
D gene: TRBD1
CDR3 protein: CASSLTGGFNYGYTF
CDR3 DNA: TGTGCCAGCAGTTTGACAGGGGGATTCAACTATGGCTACACCTTC

J gene: TRBJ1-6
CDR3 length: 15
V gene: TRBV5-1
clone size: NA
D gene: TRBD1
CDR3 protein: CASSWDRGGNSPLHF
CDR3 DNA: TGCGCCAGCAGCTGGGACAGGGGAGGGAATTCACCCCTCCACTTT

J gene: TRBJ1-4
CDR3 length: 19
V gene: TRBV11-2
clone size: few
D gene: TRBD1
CDR3 protein: CASSSATKTGGESNEKLFF
CDR3 DNA: TGTGCCAGCAGCTCCGCAACGAAGACAGGGGGCGAATCTAATGAAAAACTGTTTTTT

J gene: TRBJ2-5
CDR3 length: 15
V gene: TRBV9
clone size: once
D gene: NA
CDR3 protein: CASSVGAGYQETQYF
CDR3 DNA: TGTGCCAGCAGCGTGGGAGCGGGCTACCAAGAGACCCAGTACTTC

J gene: TRBJ2-5
CDR3 length: 13
V gene: TRBV2
clone size: NA
D gene: NA
CDR3 protein: CASSDEAVVTQYF
CDR3 DNA: TGTGCCAGCAGTGATGAGGCGGTTGTGACCCAGTACTTC

J gene: TRBJ1-1
CDR3 length: 14
V gene: TRBV7-9
clone size: NA
D gene: NA
CDR3 protein: CASSLEHLNTEAFF
CDR3 DNA: TGTGCCAGCAGCTTAGAACATCTCAACACTGAAGCTTTCTTT

J gene: TRBJ1-2
CDR3 length: 15
V gene: TRBV6-6
clone size: NA
D gene: NA
CDR3 protein: CASRLQREPNYGYTF
CDR3 DNA: TGTGCCAGCAGGCTACAGAGAGAGCCTAACTATGGCTACACCTTC

J gene: TRBJ1-1
CDR3 length: 11
V gene: TRBV6-5
clone size: NA
D gene: NA
CDR3 protein: CASSQGAEAFF
CDR3 DNA: TGTGCCAGCAGTCAGGGCGCTGAAGCTTTCTTT

J gene: TRBJ1-2
CDR3 length: 14
V gene: TRBV6-5
clone size: NA
D gene: TRBD1
CDR3 protein: CASSMTGEDYGYTF
CDR3 DNA: TGTGCCAGCAGTATGACAGGGGAAGACTATGGCTACACCTTC

J gene: TRBJ1-6
CDR3 length: 15
V gene: TRBV2
clone size: NA
D gene: NA
CDR3 protein: CASSEFPGSGSPLHF
CDR3 DNA: TGTGCCAGCAGTGAATTTCCAGGGTCGGGTTCACCCCTCCACTTT

J gene: TRBJ1-5
CDR3 length: 14
V gene: TRBV7-9
clone size: NA
D gene: NA
CDR3 protein: CASSRGDKSQPQHF
CDR3 DNA: TGTGCCAGCAGCCGGGGGGACAAGAGTCAGCCCCAGCATTTT

J gene: TRBJ2-3
CDR3 length: 17
V gene: TRBV19
clone size: few
D gene: TRBD1
CDR3 protein: CASSIQVLRGPEDTQYF
CDR3 DNA: TGTGCCAGTAGTATCCAAGTCCTCAGGGGGCCAGAAGATACGCAGTATTTT

J gene: TRBJ1-3
CDR3 length: 16
V gene: TRBV5-4
clone size: NA
D gene: TRBD1
CDR3 protein: CASSTQGPSSGNTIYF
CDR3 DNA: TGTGCCAGCAGCACACAGGGGCCCAGCTCTGGAAACACCATATATTTT

J gene: TRBJ2-1
CDR3 length: 15
V gene: TRBV9
clone size: NA
D gene: NA
CDR3 protein: CASSVSAGRQNEQFF
CDR3 DNA: TGTGCCAGCAGCGTCTCGGCAGGTAGGCAGAATGAGCAGTTCTTC

J gene: TRBJ1-1
CDR3 length: 15
V gene: TRBV5-1
clone size: NA
D gene: NA
CDR3 protein: CASSLAFGGGTEAFF
CDR3 DNA: TGCGCCAGCAGCTTGGCCTTCGGGGGGGGAACTGAAGCTTTCTTT

J gene: TRBJ1-1
CDR3 length: 14
V gene: TRBV6-1
clone size: once
D gene: NA
CDR3 protein: CANKEGGDWTEAFF
CDR3 DNA: TGTGCCAACAAAGAGGGGGGGGATTGGACTGAAGCTTTCTTT